This T cell receptor beta chain was captured by sequencing in a study of blood T cell repertoires in COVID-19. Sequencing was performed with immunoSEQ multiplex PCR; in TCRdb, only in-frame clones are kept and a portion is missing. Found here are 85,000 to 90,000 clones, over 80% of them singletons; the top ten hold 15% to 20%. CDR3 length: 15 residues. Unmatched junction bases numbered 12, after V lost 4 bases and J lost 8 bases. CDR1 is SGHNT and CDR2 is YYREEE in the germline V gene (reference sequence). The receptor's source is a woman aged 80 or over with active or convalescent COVID-19. The chain employs TRBV5-4 and TRBJ2-1; 7 bases line up with TRBD2. The sample was peripheral blood. CDR3 nucleotide sequence: TGTGCCAGCAGCCCCGGTGGACAAGCGGGGTATGAGCAGTTCTTC. Encoded protein: CASSPGGQAGYEQFF.